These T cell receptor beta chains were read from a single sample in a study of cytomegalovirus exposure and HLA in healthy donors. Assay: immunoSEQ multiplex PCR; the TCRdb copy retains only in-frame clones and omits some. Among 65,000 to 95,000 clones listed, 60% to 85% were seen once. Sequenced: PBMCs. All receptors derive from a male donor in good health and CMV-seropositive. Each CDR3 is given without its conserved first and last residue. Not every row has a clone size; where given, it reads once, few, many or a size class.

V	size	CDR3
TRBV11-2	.	ASSSSGEISYEQY
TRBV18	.	ASSPVVRRVLYEQY
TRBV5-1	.	ASSEGLAGRYEQY
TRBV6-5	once	ASSYSGGLYEQY
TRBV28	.	ASSSDRGYGYT
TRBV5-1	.	ASSPPLAEDEQF
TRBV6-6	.	ASSRSGLEHTDTQY
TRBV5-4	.	ASSSKQGVRTDTQY
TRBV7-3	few	ASSSTGSYEQY
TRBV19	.	ASGPGLTSRSETQY
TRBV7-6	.	ASSLVTGLAGGIRETQY
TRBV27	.	ASSSQGVGNTIY
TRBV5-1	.	ASSLYDSGYT
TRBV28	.	ASSGAVAGAGVFYEQY
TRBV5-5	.	ASSFSSNEQF
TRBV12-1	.	ASSFMLAGGSDTQY
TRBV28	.	ASSSGQALEQY
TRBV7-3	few	ASSLLSPSSANTGELF
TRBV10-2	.	ASRYEHEQF
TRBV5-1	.	ASSASRDRVSYEQY
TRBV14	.	ASSQERNYGYT
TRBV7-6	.	ASSSGYGNQPQH
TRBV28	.	ASSLGTEKGYT
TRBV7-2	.	ASSGGNVADTQY
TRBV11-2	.	ASSPGTAAGGYT
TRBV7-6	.	ASSELAGVVNEQF
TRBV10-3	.	AIRTQGVGTEAF
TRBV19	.	ASRIRVSPDHEQF
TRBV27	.	ASSPQNQETQY
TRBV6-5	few	ASSYDPTGTRPQH
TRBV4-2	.	ASSQDKESSGSQETQY
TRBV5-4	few	ASSLAGRANEKLF
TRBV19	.	ASSIAKREDYNEQF
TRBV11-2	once	ASSPRTALNTGELF
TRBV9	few	ASSLQSGQPNYGYT
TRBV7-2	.	ASSPGGGEPQH
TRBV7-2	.	ASSPYFQGAEAF
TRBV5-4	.	ASSYRQVNEKLF
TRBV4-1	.	ASSQDRRTSKNEQF
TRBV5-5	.	ASSNDITNTEAF
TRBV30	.	AWTGPGETQY
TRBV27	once	ASSLSSRRRNTEAF
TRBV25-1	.	ASSVGAGNQPQH
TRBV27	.	ASSQTASCEQY
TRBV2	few	ASSDRGNLEQF
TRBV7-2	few	ASSRGTGQEPYEQY
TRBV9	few	ASSLHYVSTDTQY
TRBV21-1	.	ASSLYNEQF
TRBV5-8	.	ASSASGTTNEKLF
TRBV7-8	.	AAGQALPYGYT
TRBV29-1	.	SVGGGSGNQPQH